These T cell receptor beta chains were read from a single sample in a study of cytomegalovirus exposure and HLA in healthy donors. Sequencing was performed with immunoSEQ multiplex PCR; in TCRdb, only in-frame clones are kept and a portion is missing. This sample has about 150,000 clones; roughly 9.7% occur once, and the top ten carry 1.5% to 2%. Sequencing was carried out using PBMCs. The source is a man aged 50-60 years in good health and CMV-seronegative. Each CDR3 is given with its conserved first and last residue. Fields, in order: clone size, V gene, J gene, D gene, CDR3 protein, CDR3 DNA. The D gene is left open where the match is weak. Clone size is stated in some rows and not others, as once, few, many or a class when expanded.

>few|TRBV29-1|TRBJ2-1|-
CSVRTGGVNNEQFF
TGCAGCGTCCGAACAGGGGGGGTCAACAATGAGCAGTTCTTC
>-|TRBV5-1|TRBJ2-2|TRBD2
CASRPGGTSGRAGELFF
TGCGCCAGCAGGCCCGGAGGGACTAGCGGGAGGGCCGGGGAGCTGTTTTTT
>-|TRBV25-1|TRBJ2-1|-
CASSEIDSNEQFF
TGTGCCAGCAGTGAGATTGACAGCAATGAGCAGTTCTTC
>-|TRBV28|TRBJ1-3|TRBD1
CASSARQGALSAPGNTIYF
TGTGCCAGCAGTGCCCGACAGGGGGCCCTTTCAGCTCCTGGAAACACCATATATTTT
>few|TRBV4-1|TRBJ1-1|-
CASSQEARVGAFF
TGCGCCAGCAGCCAAGAGGCCCGGGTGGGAGCTTTCTTT
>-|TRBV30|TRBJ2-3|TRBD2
CAWSVLAGSTDTQYF
TGTGCCTGGAGTGTCCTAGCGGGGAGCACAGATACGCAGTATTTT
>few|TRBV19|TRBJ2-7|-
CASSISTEYYEQYF
TGTGCCAGTAGTATAAGCACCGAATACTACGAGCAGTACTTC
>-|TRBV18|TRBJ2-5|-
CASSPGAQETQYF
TGTGCCAGCTCACCAGGGGCGCAAGAGACCCAGTACTTC
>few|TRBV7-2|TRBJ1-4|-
CASSRPRDNEKLFF
TGTGCCAGCAGCCGCCCCAGGGATAATGAAAAACTGTTTTTT
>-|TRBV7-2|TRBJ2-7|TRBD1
CASSLATGTGGANEQYF
TGTGCCAGCAGCTTAGCGACCGGGACAGGGGGTGCCAACGAGCAGTACTTC
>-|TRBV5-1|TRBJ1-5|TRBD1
CASSTHRQGAGKFNQPQHF
TGCGCCAGCAGCACCCACCGACAGGGGGCGGGGAAATTCAATCAGCCCCAGCATTTT
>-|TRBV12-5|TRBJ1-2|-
CASGLVRGSGDLANYGYTF
TGTGCTAGTGGTTTGGTACGAGGGTCGGGGGATTTAGCCAACTATGGCTACACCTTC
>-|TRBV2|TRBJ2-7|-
CASSGVRWEQYF
TGTGCCAGCAGTGGAGTCAGGTGGGAGCAGTACTTC
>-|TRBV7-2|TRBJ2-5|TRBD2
CASSPLGAGVQETQYF
TGTGCCAGCAGCCCCCTAGGCGCGGGGGTACAAGAGACCCAGTACTTC
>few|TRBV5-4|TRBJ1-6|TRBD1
CASSLGQGTNSPLHF
TGTGCCAGCAGCCTCGGACAGGGGACTAATTCACCCCTCCACTTT
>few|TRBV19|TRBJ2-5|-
CASSIGGTKEQYF
TGTGCCAGTAGTATAGGAGGGACAAAAGAGCAGTACTTC
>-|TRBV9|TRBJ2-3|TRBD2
CASSVLAGSTDTQYF
TGTGCCAGCAGCGTTTTAGCGGGTAGCACAGATACGCAGTATTTT
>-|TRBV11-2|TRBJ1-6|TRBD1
CASSAENTGAGSYNSPLHF
TGTGCCAGCAGCGCGGAAAATACAGGGGCAGGCTCCTATAATTCACCCCTCCACTTT
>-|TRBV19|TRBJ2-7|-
CASRSADAYEQYF
TGTGCCTCTAGGTCAGCGGACGCCTACGAGCAGTACTTC
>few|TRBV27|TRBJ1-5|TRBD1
CASSPADRGSNQPQHF
TGTGCCAGCAGTCCAGCGGACAGGGGTAGCAATCAGCCCCAGCATTTT
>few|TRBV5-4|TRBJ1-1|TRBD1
CASSLVGQGQNTEAFF
TGTGCCAGCAGCTTGGTGGGACAGGGACAGAACACTGAAGCTTTCTTT
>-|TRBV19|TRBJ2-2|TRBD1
CASSYDRATGELFF
TGTGCCAGTAGTTATGACAGGGCCACCGGGGAGCTGTTTTTT
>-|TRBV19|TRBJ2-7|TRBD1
CASSPGRGQTSYEQYF
TGTGCCAGTAGTCCCGGTCGGGGACAGACCTCCTACGAGCAGTACTTC
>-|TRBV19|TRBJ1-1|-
CASSANGNTEAFF
TGTGCCAGTAGTGCGAACGGGAACACTGAAGCTTTCTTT
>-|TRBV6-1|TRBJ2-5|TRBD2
CASSEGLAGGLGRAGETQYF
TGTGCCAGCAGTGAAGGGCTAGCGGGAGGCCTCGGGAGGGCGGGGGAGACCCAGTACTTC
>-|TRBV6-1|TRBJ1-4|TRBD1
CASSDGQGASNEKLFF
TGTGCCAGCAGTGACGGACAGGGGGCGTCTAATGAAAAACTGTTTTTT
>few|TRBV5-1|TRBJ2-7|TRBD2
CASSPSGQGFYEQYF
TGCGCCAGCAGCCCTAGCGGCCAGGGATTCTACGAGCAGTACTTC
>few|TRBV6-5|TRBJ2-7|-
CASSSSAPRPYEQYF
TGTGCCAGCAGTTCCTCAGCTCCTAGGCCCTACGAGCAGTACTTC
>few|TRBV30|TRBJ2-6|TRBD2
CACLAGGFSGANVLTF
TGTGCCTGCCTAGCGGGGGGGTTCTCTGGGGCCAACGTCCTGACTTTC
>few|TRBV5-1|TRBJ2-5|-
CASSPTPTGVQETQYF
TGCGCCAGCAGCCCGACACCTACCGGGGTCCAAGAGACCCAGTACTTC
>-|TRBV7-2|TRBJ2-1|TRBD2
CASSHPGTSGYNEQFF
TGTGCCAGCAGCCATCCCGGGACTAGCGGTTACAATGAGCAGTTCTTC
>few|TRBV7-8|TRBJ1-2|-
CASSPSRDYYGYTF
TGTGCCAGCAGCCCAAGTCGGGATTACTATGGCTACACCTTC
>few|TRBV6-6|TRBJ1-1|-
CASLGGGTEAFF
TGTGCCAGCTTGGGAGGGGGCACTGAAGCTTTCTTT
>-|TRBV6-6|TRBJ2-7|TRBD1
CASSPSEGDRGQNF
TGTGCCAGCAGTCCCTCCGAGGGGGACAGGGGCCAGAACTTC
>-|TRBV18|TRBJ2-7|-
CASSMKGGVSEQYF
TGTGCCAGCTCAATGAAAGGGGGAGTGAGCGAGCAGTACTTC
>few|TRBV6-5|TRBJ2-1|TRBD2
CASRLSGRNNEQFF
TGTGCCAGCAGACTTAGCGGGAGGAACAATGAGCAGTTCTTC
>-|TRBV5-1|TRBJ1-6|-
CASSLELNYNSPLHF
TGCGCCAGCAGCTTGGAACTGAACTATAATTCACCCCTCCACTTT
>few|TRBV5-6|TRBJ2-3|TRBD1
CASSFGTGMGTQYF
TGTGCCAGCAGCTTCGGGACAGGGATGGGTACGCAGTATTTT
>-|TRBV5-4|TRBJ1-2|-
CASSLDREGGYTF
TGTGCCAGCAGCTTGGACAGGGAGGGAGGCTACACCTTC
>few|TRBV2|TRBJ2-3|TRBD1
CASSWTGTGTDTQYF
TGTGCCAGCAGTTGGACAGGGACTGGCACAGATACGCAGTATTTT
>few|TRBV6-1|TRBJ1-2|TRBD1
CASSDPGQGNYGYTF
TGTGCCAGCAGTGACCCGGGACAGGGGAACTATGGCTACACCTTT
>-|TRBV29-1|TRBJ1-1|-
CSVDWGRRAGGTEAFF
TGCAGCGTTGATTGGGGCAGGCGAGCCGGTGGAACTGAAGCTTTCTTT
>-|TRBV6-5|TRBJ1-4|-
CASSPWEATNEKLFF
TGTGCCAGCAGTCCCTGGGAGGCAACTAATGAAAAACTGTTTTTT
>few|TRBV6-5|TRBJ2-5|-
CASRRTVQETQYF
TGTGCCAGCAGACGGACAGTTCAAGAGACCCAGTACTTC
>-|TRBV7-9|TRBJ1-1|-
CASSFNFGGTGTEAFF
TGTGCCAGCAGCTTTAATTTTGGGGGCACGGGCACTGAAGCTTTCTTT
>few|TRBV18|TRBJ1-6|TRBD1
CASSRDRENSPLHF
TGTGCCAGCTCACGGGACAGGGAGAATTCACCCCTCCACTTT
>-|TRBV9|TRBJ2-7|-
CASSAPTGAEQYF
TGTGCCAGCAGCGCACCGACTGGGGCGGAGCAGTACTTC
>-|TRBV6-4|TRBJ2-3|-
CASSEGVATDTQYF
TGTGCCAGCAGTGAAGGGGTGGCCACAGATACGCAGTATTTT
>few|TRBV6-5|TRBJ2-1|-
CASSYAQIASNEQFF
TGTGCCAGCAGTTACGCCCAGATAGCCTCCAATGAGCAGTTCTTC
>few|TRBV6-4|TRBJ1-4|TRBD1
CASRQGASDEKLFF
TGTGCCAGCAGGCAGGGGGCGTCGGATGAAAAACTGTTTTTT
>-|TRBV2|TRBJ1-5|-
CASARDSNQPQHF
TGTGCCAGCGCACGAGATAGCAATCAGCCCCAGCATTTT
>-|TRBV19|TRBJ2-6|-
CASSSGQTGANVLTF
TGTGCCAGTAGTAGTGGGCAAACTGGGGCCAACGTCCTGACTTTC